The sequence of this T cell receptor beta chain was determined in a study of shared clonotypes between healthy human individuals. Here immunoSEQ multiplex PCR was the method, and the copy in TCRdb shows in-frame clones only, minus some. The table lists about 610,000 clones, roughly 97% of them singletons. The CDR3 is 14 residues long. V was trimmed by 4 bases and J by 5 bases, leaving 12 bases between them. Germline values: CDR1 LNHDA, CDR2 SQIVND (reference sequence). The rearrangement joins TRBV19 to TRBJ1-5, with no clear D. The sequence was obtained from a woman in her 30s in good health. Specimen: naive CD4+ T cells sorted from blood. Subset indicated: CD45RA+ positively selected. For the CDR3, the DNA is TGTGCCAGTAGTAGGTCATTTGGGGATCAGCCCCAGCATTTT. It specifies CASSRSFGDQPQHF. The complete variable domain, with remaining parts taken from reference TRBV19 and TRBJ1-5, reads DGGITQSPKYLFRKEGQNVTLSCEQNLNHDAMYWYRQDPGQGLRLIYYSQIVNDFQKGDIAEGYSVSREKKESFPLTVTSAQKNPTAFYLCASSRSFGDQPQHFGDGTRLSIL.